The present T cell receptor beta chain was sequenced within a study of CD8 T cells in Susac syndrome (dated by TCRdb to about 2019). About the full investigation: Among the sequenced Susac syndrome patients, more than five had clinically active disease and fewer than ten were in clinical remission. At blood withdrawal, Susac syndrome patients were either therapy-naive, taking corticosteroids (in some cases with IVIg as well), or taking IVIg alone. The study used repertoire sequencing to test whether antigen drove CD8+ T cell activation and differentiation in Susac syndrome. The clonality of the CD8+ T cell repertoire was compared across approximately 12 healthy donors, some 14 Susac syndrome patients and roughly 16 multiple sclerosis patients.

Study-wide conclusions, independent of this receptor: Fewer than 20 Susac-specific public clones were identified in the total CD8+ repertoire, and a few Susac-specific public clones were identified in the CD8+ TEMRA repertoire. The number of individuals in the TCR sequencing and HLA analysis was recognized as being relatively small. Clonal expansion was seen in Susac syndrome CD8+ repertoires, peaking in CD8+ TEMRA cells and being greater in clinically active patients than in remitting ones.

The CDR3 has 11 amino acids, counting the end cysteine and phenylalanine. Of all the DNA, just the CDR3 is kept, 33 bases in frame from base 1. V lost 3 bases and J lost 7 bases; the stretch between them is 4 bases long. CDR1 SGDLS and CDR2 YYNGEE were looked up in the germline V gene. Peripheral blood CD8+ and CD4+ T cells from healthy donors, Susac syndrome patients and multiple sclerosis patients were profiled using high-throughput TCR beta sequencing. The Susac syndrome patients fulfilled recently defined diagnostic criteria for definite or probable disease. CD8+ TEMRA cells were enriched by FACS, while bulk CD8+ and CD4+ T cells were purified by magnetic negative isolation. Blood was collected in EDTA tubes and processed within 24 hours, with PBMCs isolated through density gradient centrifugation. PBMCs intended for TCR sequencing were cryopreserved in liquid nitrogen and thawed later in a water bath at 37 degrees C. A purity of at least 90% was achieved for sorted or isolated CD4+, CD8+ and CD8+ TEMRA cells.

RNA was extracted using the RNeasy kit, and about 0.45 to 1 ug of the RNA was reverse transcribed with random hexamers. TCR beta CDR3 regions were amplified with the immunoSEQ multiplex PCR assay covering 54 Vbeta and 13 Jbeta segments. Bias from PCR amplification was corrected by using a synthetic template baseline for primer optimization and for computational correction. The authors' analysis ran thus. Reads were annotated to V, D and J genes according to IMGT and were analyzed with immunoSEQ Analyzer, with only productive sequences retained. Clonality was computed as one minus Shannon entropy normalized by log2 of the number of productive unique sequences. For each patient and control, public and private clones were evaluated among the 100 most prevalent clones. A clone was defined as Susac-specific if it was absent from the healthy and MS cohorts, from 1052 published viral clones and from other ImmuneACCESS disease sequences. TCRdb's own reprocessing of the public reads used fastp at Q25 and MiXCR and kept productive beta chains. All rows with the same CDR3 protein become a single entry with the most common DNA and genes. The V and J calls, along with clone size, are taken from TCRdb and not from the paper's own processing. The sample records around 170,000 distinct CDR3 sequences, about 95% of which are singletons. Of the sample, around 0.16% falls within the top ten clones.

Concerning this clonotype itself: The antigen this receptor binds is unknown. No base quality information exists; no much larger clone differs at one position.

The clonotype originates from a human donor with Susac syndrome. Specimen: CD8+ T cells from PBMCs. The rearrangement joined TRBV9 to TRBJ2-2; too little of a D gene remains to name it. The CDR3 in this case is CASSGVGELFF. The DNA sequence follows: TGTGCCAGCAGCGGGGTCGGGGAGCTGTTTTTT.